This entry describes one T cell receptor (beta chain). Assay used: immunoSEQ multiplex PCR; TCRdb lists only in-frame clones, some missing. Found here are under 170,000 clones, about 90% of them singletons; the top ten hold about 4.6%. CDR1 and CDR2 (germline): GTSNPN, SVGIG (reference sequence). Trimming shortened V by 1 base and J by 5 bases, and 8 bases separated the two germline ends. This CDR3 spans 12 amino acids. This sample was taken from a study of blood T cell repertoires in COVID-19. Whole-study context: Researchers got acute and convalescent COVID-19 samples from the United States, Italy and Spain. The analysed material was cDNA or gDNA that came from T cells, B-cell-depleted T cells, or PBMCs.

The specimen sequenced was peripheral blood. The V call is TRBV30, the J call TRBJ2-5; no clear D gene. The sequence derives from a woman in her sixties or seventies with active or convalescent COVID-19. CDR3 sequence (DNA): TGTGCCTGGAGTGGGGTGAGGGAGACCCAGTACTTC. It translates to CAWSGVRETQYF.